Given below is one TCR beta chain in context. Its target is not known. The sample's time point: week 5, during vaccination. The vaccine gave 300 ug of a 20-mer mutant IDH1 peptide subcutaneously per dose. These data originate in a study of a mutant IDH1 vaccine in newly diagnosed glioma. Study-wide context: The first vaccination came 4-6 weeks after radiotherapy alone, or with temozolomide cycles. Earlier care involved radiotherapy, temozolomide, or both, and the majority received both.

The CDR3 has 17 amino acids. Germline V gene lookup returns CDR1 SEHNR and CDR2 FQNEAQ (reference sequence). V shed 4 bases and J shed 3 bases, with 19 bases lying between them. TCRdb's table, derived via immunoSEQ multiplex PCR, lists solely in-frame clones and lacks some. This table has about 38,000 clones, about four fifths appearing once. This sequence was found in a man aged 45-65 years with glioma. The chain uses TRBV7-9 and TRBJ2-1, with D maybe TRBD2 (5 bases). Material: PBMCs, obtained from a glioma patient whose treatment included an IDH1 peptide vaccine. For the CDR3, the DNA is TGTGCCAGCAGCTCAGAACCCTCCCGGGATAGCTACAATGAGCAGTTCTTC. Amino acid sequence: CASSSEPSRDSYNEQFF.